This T cell receptor (beta chain) was observed in a study of blood T cell repertoires in COVID-19. Study information: Acute and convalescent COVID-19 specimens originated in the United States, Italy and Spain.

The data were produced by immunoSEQ multiplex PCR, yet TCRdb's version contains in-frame clones alone and is incomplete. The sample has about 280,000 clones; 82% are singletons. Participants spanned ages about 18 to 100 years and resided in about 24 US areas. A PCR-confirmed or clinician-diagnosed COVID-19 case had contacted exposed participants within 2 weeks of entry. The germline gives CDR1 SGHNT, CDR2 YENEEA. V shed 1 base and J 9 bases; nucleotides not matched to a gene: 18. This CDR3 comprises 18 residues. The V call is TRBV11-3, the J call TRBJ2-1, with TRBD2 matching 7 bases. The clonotype comes from a middle-aged man who had been exposed to COVID-19. The sequencing sample was made of PBMCs or T cells enriched from blood (not recorded which). The CDR3, as DNA: TGTGCCAGCAGCTTAGGCCGGGGAGGCGGGAGAAGCTTGCGTGAGCAGTTCTTC. It codes for CASSLGRGGGRSLREQFF.